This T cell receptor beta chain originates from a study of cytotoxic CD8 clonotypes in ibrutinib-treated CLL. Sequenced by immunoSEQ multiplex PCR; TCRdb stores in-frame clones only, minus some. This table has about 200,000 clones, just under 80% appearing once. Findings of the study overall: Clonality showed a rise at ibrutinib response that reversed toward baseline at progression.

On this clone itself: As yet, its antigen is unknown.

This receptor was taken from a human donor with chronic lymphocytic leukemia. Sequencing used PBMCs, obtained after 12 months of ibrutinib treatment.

This chain's CDR3 is CASTKEGEEGQPQHF. For the CDR3, the DNA is TGCGCCAGCACCAAGGAGGGGGAAGAGGGGCAGCCCCAGCATTTT. V and J are TRBV5-1 and TRBJ1-5; perhaps TRBD1 as D (6 bases). The CDR3 contains 15 residues. The V end was cut by 6 bases, the J end by 7 bases, with 20 bases between. Germline V lookup: CDR1 SGHRS, CDR2 YFSETQ.